A single sample gave rise to the 15 T cell receptor beta chains below, sequenced in a study of blood T cell repertoires in COVID-19. TCRdb's copy holds only in-frame clones and misses some; the assay was immunoSEQ multiplex PCR. Counted here are about 160,000 clones, roughly four fifths occurring once; the ten biggest clones make up 13% to 15%. What was sequenced was peripheral blood. The receptors shown here come from a human donor with acute or convalescent COVID-19. The donor label of this sample is uncertain.

The chain employs TRBV19 and TRBJ1-5; 9 bases are shared with TRBD1. With V trimmed by 6 bases and J by 4 bases, 4 bases remained unmatched. The CDR3 sequence is 14 residues long. In germline, CDR1 is LNHDA, CDR2 SQIVND (reference sequence). The CDR3 DNA is TGTGCCAGTAGACCGGGACAGGGAAATCAGCCCCAGCATTTT. Translating it yields CASRPGQGNQPQHF.

The chain links TRBV19 to TRBJ1-2; D not certain. CDR1 LNHDA and CDR2 SQIVND come from the germline V gene (reference sequence). CDR3 length: 14 amino acids. Trimming removed 5 bases at V and 1 base at J, with 11 bases between. The CDR3 nucleotides read TGTGCCAGTAGTGCCCTCGGGGATAACTATGGCTACACCTTC. Amino acid sequence: CASSALGDNYGYTF.

The chain uses TRBV2 and TRBJ1-2; 7 bases are a match to TRBD1. Trimming removed 6 bases from V and 0 bases from J; junction bases left unmatched: 4. Germline-derived CDR1 and CDR2 are SNHLY and FYNNEI. This CDR3 is 14 amino acids long. In nucleotides, the CDR3 is TGTGCCAGCAGGGGACAGTCAGCTAACTATGGCTACACCTTC. Protein sequence: CASRGQSANYGYTF.

The rearrangement links TRBV19 to TRBJ2-3, with D maybe TRBD2 (5 bases). This CDR3 is built from 14 residues. The germline gives CDR1 LNHDA, CDR2 SQIVND (reference sequence). V lost 7 bases and J 0 bases, leaving 11 bases between the germline ends. The DNA for the CDR3 is TGTGCCAGTAATGGACGAGGGAGCACAGATACGCAGTATTTT. This codes for CASNGRGSTDTQYF. The variable domain in full, completed from reference TRBV19 and TRBJ2-3, reads DGGITQSPKYLFRKEGQNVTLSCEQNLNHDAMYWYRQDPGQGLRLIYYSQIVNDFQKGDIAEGYSVSREKKESFPLTVTSAQKNPTAFYLCASNGRGSTDTQYFGPGTRLTVL.

The rearrangement joins TRBV7-8 to TRBJ2-3, with D possibly matching TRBD1 (6 bases). The V end was cut by 5 bases, the J end by 0 bases, with 33 bases between. Looked up from germline, CDR1 is SGHVS and CDR2 is FQNEAQ. CDR3 size: 22 residues. The CDR3 protein is CASSIGNKRQVQRRSSTDTQYF. The CDR3 DNA reads as TGTGCCAGCAGCATTGGTAATAAGAGACAGGTCCAACGACGCTCTAGCACAGATACGCAGTATTTT.

The chain recombines TRBV30 with TRBJ1-4; possible D gene TRBD1, 6 bases. The CDR3 is 14 amino acids. The ends were cut back, 2 bases at V and 6 bases at J, with 13 bases in the middle. Germline CDR1 GTSNPN, CDR2 SVGIG (reference sequence). The CDR3 protein is CAWSRDIYYEKLFF. Here the CDR3 DNA reads TGTGCCTGGAGTAGGGACATCTACTATGAAAAACTGTTTTTT.

The V call is TRBV6-5, the J call TRBJ1-4; 8 bases agree with TRBD1. The CDR3 extends over 13 amino acids. The germline V gene encodes CDR1 MNHEY and CDR2 SVGAGI. Trimming cost V 6 bases and J 6 bases; bases outside gene matches: 3. Written as DNA, the CDR3 is TGTGCCAGCAGGCGGACAGGGCATGAAAAACTGTTTTTT. Its translation: CASRRTGHEKLFF.

J is TRBJ2-3 and V is TRBV6-5; D is uncertain. The CDR3 has 13 amino acids. V lost 9 bases and J lost 3, with 13 bases in between. Looked up from germline, CDR1 is MNHEY and CDR2 is SVGAGI. The CDR3 region is CASRRDRTDTQYF. The CDR3 DNA reads TGTGCCAGTCGGAGAGATCGGACAGATACGCAGTATTTT.

The rearrangement links TRBV23-1 to TRBJ1-2; unclear D gene. TRBV23-1 is an open reading frame, and its role is uncertain. V was trimmed by 0 bases and J by 8 bases, leaving 16 bases between them. The CDR3 has 15 amino acids. CDR3 nucleotides: TGCGCCAGCAGTCAATCTCCCTCTCCCTGGCGGGGCTACACCTTC. Residues: CASSQSPSPWRGYTF.

The chain couples TRBV5-1 to TRBJ2-7; 10 nucleotides agree with TRBD2. This CDR3 is 15 amino acids long. Germline assignment: CDR1 SGHRS and CDR2 YFSETQ. V dropped 1 base and J dropped 1; count of bases not matched to a gene: 2. CDR3 loop: CASSLNSGGSYEQYF. In DNA, the CDR3 is TGCGCCAGCAGCTTGAATAGCGGGGGGTCCTACGAGCAGTACTTC.

V usage is TRBV6-5 and J usage is TRBJ1-2, with D unresolved. The ends were cut back, 7 bases at V and 6 bases at J, with 18 bases in the middle. The CDR3 loop spans 14 amino acids. Germline values: CDR1 MNHEY, CDR2 SVGAGI. The CDR3 reads CASNGNQGRDGYTF. DNA for the CDR3: TGTGCCAGCAATGGGAACCAAGGGAGGGATGGCTACACCTTC.

This clone has a handful of counts. V is TRBV2 and J is TRBJ1-5; perhaps TRBD1 as D (6 bases). V gave up 10 bases and J gave up 6 bases, with 16 bases separating them. The CDR3 sequence is 13 residues long. Germline V gene data show CDR1 as SNHLY and CDR2 as FYNNEI. The CDR3 nucleotides read TGTGCCACAGCAGTGGGGGCTGGTCAGCCCCAGCATTTT. Its translation: CATAVGAGQPQHF.

J is TRBJ1-1 and V is TRBV4-1; D unclear. Germline V gives CDR1 MGHRA, CDR2 YSYEKL. The CDR3 loop spans 15 amino acids. The V gene lost 4 bases and the J gene lost 5 bases, with 17 bases spanning the gap. CDR3 sequence: CASSLSGQKLTEAFF. CDR3 nucleotide sequence: TGCGCCAGCAGCCTCAGCGGGCAGAAACTTACTGAAGCTTTCTTT.

This clone was observed a handful of times. The CDR3 sequence is CASSQRATGGEKLFF. CDR3 nucleotide sequence: TGTGCCAGCAGCCAAAGGGCCACTGGAGGTGAAAAACTGTTTTTT. The chain combines TRBV7-2 with TRBJ1-4; no reliable D call. V lost 5 bases and J 7 bases, leaving 17 bases between the germline ends. The CDR3 spans 15 residues. Germline CDR1 and CDR2: SGHTA and FQGNSA.

In its sample, this clone was seen once. This chain uses TRBV24-1 with TRBJ2-2; perhaps TRBD1 as D (6 bases). CDR3 length: 14 residues. Looked up from germline, CDR1 is KGHDR and CDR2 is SFDVKD. Trimming took 2 bases from V and 6 from J, leaving 9 bases between them. CDR3: CATSDYRAPGELFF. The CDR3 nucleotides are TGTGCCACCAGTGATTACAGGGCCCCCGGGGAGCTGTTTTTT.